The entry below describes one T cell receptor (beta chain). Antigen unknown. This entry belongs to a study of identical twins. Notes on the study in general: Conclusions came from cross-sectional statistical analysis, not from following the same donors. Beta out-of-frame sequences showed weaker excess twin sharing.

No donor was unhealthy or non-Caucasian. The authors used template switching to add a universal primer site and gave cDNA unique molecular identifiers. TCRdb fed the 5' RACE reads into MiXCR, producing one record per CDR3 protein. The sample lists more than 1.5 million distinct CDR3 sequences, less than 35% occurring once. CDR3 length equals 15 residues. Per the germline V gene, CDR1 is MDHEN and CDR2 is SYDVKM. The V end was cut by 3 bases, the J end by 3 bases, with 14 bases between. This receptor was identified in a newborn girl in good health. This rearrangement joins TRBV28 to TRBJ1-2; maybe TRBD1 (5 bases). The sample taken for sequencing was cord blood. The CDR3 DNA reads TGTGCCAGCAGTTTCCTGGGTACAGGTTACTATGGCTACACCTTC. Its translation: CASSFLGTGYYGYTF.